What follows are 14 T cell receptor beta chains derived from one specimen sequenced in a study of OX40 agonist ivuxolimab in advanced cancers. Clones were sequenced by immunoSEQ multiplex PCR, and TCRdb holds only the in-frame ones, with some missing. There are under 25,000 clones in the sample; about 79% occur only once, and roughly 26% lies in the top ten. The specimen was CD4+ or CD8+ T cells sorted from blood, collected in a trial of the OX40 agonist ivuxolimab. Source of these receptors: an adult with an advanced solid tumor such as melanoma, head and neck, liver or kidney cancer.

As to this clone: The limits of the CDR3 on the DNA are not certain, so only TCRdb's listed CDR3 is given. The CDR3 loop reads CASSSGTSGALEQYFGRVFF. The chain uses TRBV28 and TRBJ2-7; TRBD2, the table's D call, lacks a check against the DNA. The CDR3 is 20 amino acids in total, end residues counted. The germline V gene encodes CDR1 MDHEN and CDR2 SYDVKM.

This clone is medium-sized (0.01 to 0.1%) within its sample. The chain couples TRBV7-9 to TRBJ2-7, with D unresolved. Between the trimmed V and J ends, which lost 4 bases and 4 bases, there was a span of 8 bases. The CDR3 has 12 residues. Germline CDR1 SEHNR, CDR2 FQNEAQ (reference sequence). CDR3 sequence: CASSSTEYEQYF. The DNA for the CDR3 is TGTGCCAGCAGCTCCACAGAGTACGAGCAGTACTTC.

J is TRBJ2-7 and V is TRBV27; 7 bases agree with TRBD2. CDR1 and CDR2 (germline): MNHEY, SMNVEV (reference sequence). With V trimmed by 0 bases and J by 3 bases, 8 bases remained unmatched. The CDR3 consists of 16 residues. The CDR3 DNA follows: TGTGCCAGCAGTTTATCGAGCCCTAGCGGATTCTACGAGCAGTACTTC. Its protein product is CASSLSSPSGFYEQYF.

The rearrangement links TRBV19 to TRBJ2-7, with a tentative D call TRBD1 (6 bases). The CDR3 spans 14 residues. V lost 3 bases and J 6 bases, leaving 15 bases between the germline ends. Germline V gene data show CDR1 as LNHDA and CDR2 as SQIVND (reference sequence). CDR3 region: CASSIQQGTVEQYF. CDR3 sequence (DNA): TGTGCCAGTAGTATCCAACAGGGTACGGTCGAGCAGTACTTC.

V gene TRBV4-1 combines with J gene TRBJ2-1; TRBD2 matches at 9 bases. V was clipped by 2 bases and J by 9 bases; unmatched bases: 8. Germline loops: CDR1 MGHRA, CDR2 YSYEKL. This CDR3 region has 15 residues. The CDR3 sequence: CASSQIVAGEGEQFF. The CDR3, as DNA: TGCGCCAGCAGCCAAATCGTAGCGGGAGAGGGTGAGCAGTTCTTC.

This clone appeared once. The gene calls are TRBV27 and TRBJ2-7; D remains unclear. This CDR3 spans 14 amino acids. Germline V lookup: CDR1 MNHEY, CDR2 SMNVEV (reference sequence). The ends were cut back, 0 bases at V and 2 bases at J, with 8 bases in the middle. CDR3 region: CASSLSHSPYEQYF. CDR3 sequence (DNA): TGTGCCAGCAGTTTATCGCATTCCCCCTACGAGCAGTACTTC.

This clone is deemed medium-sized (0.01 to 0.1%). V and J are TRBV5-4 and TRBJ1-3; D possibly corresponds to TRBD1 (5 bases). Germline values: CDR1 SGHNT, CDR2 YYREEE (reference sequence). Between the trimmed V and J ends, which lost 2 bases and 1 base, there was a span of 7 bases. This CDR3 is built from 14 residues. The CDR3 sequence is CASSLQESGNTIYF. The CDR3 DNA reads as TGTGCCAGCAGCTTACAGGAATCTGGAAACACCATATATTTT.

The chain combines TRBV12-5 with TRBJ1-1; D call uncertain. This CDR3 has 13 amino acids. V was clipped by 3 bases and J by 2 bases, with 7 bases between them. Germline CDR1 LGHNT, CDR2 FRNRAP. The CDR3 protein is CASGFEGNTEAFF. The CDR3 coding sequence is TGTGCTAGTGGTTTTGAGGGTAACACTGAAGCTTTCTTT.

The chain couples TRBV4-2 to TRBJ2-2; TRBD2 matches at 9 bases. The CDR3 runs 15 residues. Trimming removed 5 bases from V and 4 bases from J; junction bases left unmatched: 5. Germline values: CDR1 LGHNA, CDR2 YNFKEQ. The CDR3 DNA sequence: TGTGCCAGCAGCAGGACTAGCGAGATCACCGGGGAGCTGTTTTTT. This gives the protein CASSRTSEITGELFF.

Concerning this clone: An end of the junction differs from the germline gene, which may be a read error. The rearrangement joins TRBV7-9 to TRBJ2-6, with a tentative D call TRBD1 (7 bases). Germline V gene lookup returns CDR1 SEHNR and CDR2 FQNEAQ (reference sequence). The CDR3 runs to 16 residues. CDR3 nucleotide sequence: TGTGCCAGCAGCCTAGCGACAGGGATTGGGGCCAACGTCCTGACTTTC. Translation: CASSLATGIGANVLTF. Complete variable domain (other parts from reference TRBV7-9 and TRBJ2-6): DTGVSQNPRHKITKRGQNVTFRCDPISEHNRLYWYRQTLGQGPEFLTYFQNEAQLEKSRLLSDRFSAERPKGSFSTLEIQRTEQGDSAMYLCASSLATGIGANVLTFGAGSRLTVL.

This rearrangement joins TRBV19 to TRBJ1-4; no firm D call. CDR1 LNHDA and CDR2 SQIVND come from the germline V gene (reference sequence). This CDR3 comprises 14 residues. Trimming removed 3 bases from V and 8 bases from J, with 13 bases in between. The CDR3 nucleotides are TGTGCCAGTAGTATTTTAAGCTCCAGCGAAAAACTGTTTTTT. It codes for CASSILSSSEKLFF. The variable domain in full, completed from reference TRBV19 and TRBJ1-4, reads DGGITQSPKYLFRKEGQNVTLSCEQNLNHDAMYWYRQDPGQGLRLIYYSQIVNDFQKGDIAEGYSVSREKKESFPLTVTSAQKNPTAFYLCASSILSSSEKLFFGSGTQLSVL.

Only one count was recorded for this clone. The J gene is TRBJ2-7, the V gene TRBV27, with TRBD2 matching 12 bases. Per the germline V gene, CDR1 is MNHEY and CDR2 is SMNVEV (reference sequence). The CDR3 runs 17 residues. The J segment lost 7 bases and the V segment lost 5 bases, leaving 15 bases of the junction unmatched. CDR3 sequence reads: CASSHGLAGPTEVEQYF. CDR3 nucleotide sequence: TGTGCCAGCAGTCATGGACTAGCGGGACCAACCGAGGTGGAGCAGTACTTC.

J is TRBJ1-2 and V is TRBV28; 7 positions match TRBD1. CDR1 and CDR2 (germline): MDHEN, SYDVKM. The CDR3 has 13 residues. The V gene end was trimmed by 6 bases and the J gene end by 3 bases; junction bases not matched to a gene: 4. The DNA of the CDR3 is TGTGCCAGCAGCAACAGGGGCGACTATGGCTACACCTTC. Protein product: CASSNRGDYGYTF.

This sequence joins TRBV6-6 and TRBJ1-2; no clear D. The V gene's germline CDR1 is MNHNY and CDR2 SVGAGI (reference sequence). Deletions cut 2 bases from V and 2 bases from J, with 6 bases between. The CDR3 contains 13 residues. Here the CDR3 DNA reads TGTGCCAGCAGTTACCACACGAACTATGGCTACACCTTC. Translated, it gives CASSYHTNYGYTF.